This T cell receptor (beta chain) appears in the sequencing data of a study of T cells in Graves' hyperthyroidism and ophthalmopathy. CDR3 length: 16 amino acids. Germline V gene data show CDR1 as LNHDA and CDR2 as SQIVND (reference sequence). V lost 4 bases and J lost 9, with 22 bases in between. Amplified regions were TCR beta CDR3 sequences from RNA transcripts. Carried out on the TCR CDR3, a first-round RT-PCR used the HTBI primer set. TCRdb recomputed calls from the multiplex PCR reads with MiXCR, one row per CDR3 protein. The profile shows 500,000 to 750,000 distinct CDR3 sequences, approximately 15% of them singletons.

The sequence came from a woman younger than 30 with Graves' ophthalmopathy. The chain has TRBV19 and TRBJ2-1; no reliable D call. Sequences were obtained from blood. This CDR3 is CASSNPRNPFRVEQFF. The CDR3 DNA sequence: TGTGCCAGTAGTAACCCGAGAAATCCCTTTCGGGTTGAGCAGTTCTTC.